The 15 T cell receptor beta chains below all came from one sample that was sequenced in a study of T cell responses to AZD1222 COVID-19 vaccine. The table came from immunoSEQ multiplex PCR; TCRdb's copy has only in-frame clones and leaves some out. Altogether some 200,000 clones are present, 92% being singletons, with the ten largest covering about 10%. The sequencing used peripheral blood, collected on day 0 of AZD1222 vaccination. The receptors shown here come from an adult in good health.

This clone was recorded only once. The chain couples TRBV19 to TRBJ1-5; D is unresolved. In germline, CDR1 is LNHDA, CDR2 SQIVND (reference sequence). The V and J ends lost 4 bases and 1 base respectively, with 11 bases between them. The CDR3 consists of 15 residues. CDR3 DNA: TGTGCCAGTAGTAGTGGCGGCAGAAGCAATCAGCCCCAGCATTTT. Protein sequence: CASSSGGRSNQPQHF.

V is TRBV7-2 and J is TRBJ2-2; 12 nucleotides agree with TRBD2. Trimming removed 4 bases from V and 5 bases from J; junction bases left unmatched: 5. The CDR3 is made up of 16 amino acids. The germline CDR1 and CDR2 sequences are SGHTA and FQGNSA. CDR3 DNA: TGTGCCAGCAGCTCCTCCGGGACTAGCGGGACCGGGGAGCTGTTTTTT. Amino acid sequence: CASSSSGTSGTGELFF.

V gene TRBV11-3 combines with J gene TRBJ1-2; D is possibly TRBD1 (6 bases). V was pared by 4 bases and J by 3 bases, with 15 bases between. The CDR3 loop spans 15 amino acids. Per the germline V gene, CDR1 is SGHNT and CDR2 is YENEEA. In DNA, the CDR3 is TGTGCCAGCAGCTCAACCACGGGGGCACACTATGGCTACACCTTC. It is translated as CASSSTTGAHYGYTF.

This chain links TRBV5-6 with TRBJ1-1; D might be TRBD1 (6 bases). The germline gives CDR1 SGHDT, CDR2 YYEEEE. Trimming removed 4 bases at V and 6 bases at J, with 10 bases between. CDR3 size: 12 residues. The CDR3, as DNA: TGTGCCAGCAGCCCACAGGGCGCTGAAGCTTTCTTT. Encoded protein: CASSPQGAEAFF.

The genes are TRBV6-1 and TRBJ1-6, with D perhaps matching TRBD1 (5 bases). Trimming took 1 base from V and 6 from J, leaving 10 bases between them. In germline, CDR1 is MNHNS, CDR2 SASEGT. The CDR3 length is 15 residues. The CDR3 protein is CASSEVGATNSPLHF. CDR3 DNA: TGTGCCAGCAGTGAAGTTGGGGCTACTAATTCACCCCTCCACTTT.

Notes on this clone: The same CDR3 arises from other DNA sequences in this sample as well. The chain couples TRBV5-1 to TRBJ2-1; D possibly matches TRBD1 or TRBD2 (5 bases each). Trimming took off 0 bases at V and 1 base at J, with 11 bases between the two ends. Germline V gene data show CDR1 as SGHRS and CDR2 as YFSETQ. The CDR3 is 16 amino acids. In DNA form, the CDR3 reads TGCGCCAGCAGCTTGGATGGGGGTTCGTCCTACAATGAGCAGTTCTTC. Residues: CASSLDGGSSYNEQFF.

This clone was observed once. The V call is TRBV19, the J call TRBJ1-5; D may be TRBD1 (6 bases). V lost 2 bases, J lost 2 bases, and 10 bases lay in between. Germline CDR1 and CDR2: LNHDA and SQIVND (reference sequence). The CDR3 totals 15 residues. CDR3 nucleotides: TGTGCCAGTAGTATACCAGGGGCCGGCAATCAGCCCCAGCATTTT. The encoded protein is CASSIPGAGNQPQHF.

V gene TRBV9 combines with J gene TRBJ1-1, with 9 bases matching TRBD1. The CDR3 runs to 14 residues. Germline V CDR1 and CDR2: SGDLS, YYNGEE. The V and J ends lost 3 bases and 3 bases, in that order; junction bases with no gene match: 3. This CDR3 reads CASSATGGDTEAFF. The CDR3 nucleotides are TGTGCCAGCAGCGCGACAGGGGGTGACACTGAAGCTTTCTTT.

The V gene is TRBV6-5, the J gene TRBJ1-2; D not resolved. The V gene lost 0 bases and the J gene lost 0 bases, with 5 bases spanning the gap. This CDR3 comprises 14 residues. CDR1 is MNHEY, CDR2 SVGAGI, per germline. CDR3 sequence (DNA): TGTGCCAGCAGTTACTCTGGAGCTAACTATGGCTACACCTTC. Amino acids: CASSYSGANYGYTF.

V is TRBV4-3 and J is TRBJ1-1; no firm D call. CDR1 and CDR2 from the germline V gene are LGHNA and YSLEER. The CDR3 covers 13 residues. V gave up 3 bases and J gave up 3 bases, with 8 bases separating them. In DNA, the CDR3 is TGCGCCAGCAGCCAGGGGTGGGACACTGAAGCTTTCTTT. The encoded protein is CASSQGWDTEAFF.

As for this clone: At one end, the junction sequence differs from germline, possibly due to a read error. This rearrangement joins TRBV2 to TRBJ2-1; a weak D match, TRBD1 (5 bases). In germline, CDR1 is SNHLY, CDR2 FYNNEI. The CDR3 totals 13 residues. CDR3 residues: CAGRAGYSNEQFF. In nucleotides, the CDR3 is TGTGCCGGCAGGGCAGGGTATAGTAATGAGCAGTTCTTC.

The CDR3 region is CASSLGGHNTGELFF. The CDR3 DNA sequence: TGTGCCAGCAGCTTAGGTGGACACAACACCGGGGAGCTGTTTTTT. This chain links TRBV7-3 with TRBJ2-2; tentatively, D is TRBD1 (5 bases). Per the germline V gene, CDR1 is SGHTA and CDR2 is FQGTGA. CDR3 length: 15 amino acids. The ends were cut back, 2 bases at V and 2 bases at J, with 9 bases in the middle.

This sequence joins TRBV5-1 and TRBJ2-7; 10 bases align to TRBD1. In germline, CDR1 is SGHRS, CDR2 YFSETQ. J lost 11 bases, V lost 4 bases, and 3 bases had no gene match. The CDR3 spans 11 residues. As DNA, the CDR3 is TGCGCCAGCAGCAAGGACAGGGGGAAGTACTTC. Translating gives CASSKDRGKYF. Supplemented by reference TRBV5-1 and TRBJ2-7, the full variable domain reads KAGVTQTPRYLIKTRGQQVTLSCSPISGHRSVSWYQQTPGQGLQFLFEYFSETQRNKGNFPGRFSGRQFSNSRSEMNVSTLELGDSALYLCASSKDRGKYFGPGTRLTVT.

DNA for the CDR3: TGTGCCAGAAGCGTAGGACAGGGGGCTATTGGGAGGACTGAAGCTTTCTTT. Residues: CARSVGQGAIGRTEAFF. The gene calls are TRBV5-3 and TRBJ1-1, with 11 nucleotides matching TRBD1. TRBV5-3 is reported as an ORF; its role is uncertain. The CDR3 runs to 17 residues. The ends lost 4 bases at V and 5 bases at J; junction bases unmatched: 13.

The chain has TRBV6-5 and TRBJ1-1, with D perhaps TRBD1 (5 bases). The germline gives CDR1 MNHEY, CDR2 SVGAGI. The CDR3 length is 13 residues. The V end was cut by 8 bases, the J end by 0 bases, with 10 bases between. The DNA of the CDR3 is TGTGCCAGCCCGGGGACTATGAACACTGAAGCTTTCTTT. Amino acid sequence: CASPGTMNTEAFF.